This T cell receptor (beta chain) was observed in a study of identical twins. General study findings and limits: Excess twin sharing in beta out-of-frame sequences was weaker. Memory repertoires showed no such pattern, whereas abundant cord blood beta clonotypes carried fewer insertions.

This clonotype was seen a few times. Its antigen is not known. TCRdb itself ran the 5' RACE reads through MiXCR, one entry per CDR3 protein. The profile shows hundreds of thousands of distinct CDR3 sequences, about 12% of them singletons. The CDR3 covers 14 residues. J was trimmed by 5 bases and V by 4 bases; bases with no gene match: 7. Germline V lookup: CDR1 MGHRA, CDR2 YSYEKL. This sample was shared with a second study, whose subject was yellow fever vaccine responses in identical twins.

This sequence was found in a woman between 18 and 29 years old in good health. Sequenced sample: CD8+ T cells sorted from blood. V is TRBV4-1 and J is TRBJ2-7; 8 bases are shared with TRBD2. Written as DNA, the CDR3 is TGCGCCAGCAGCCCATCCGGGACTAGAAACGAGCAGTACTTC. Translation gives CASSPSGTRNEQYF.